This is a list of T cell receptor beta chains from one sample in a study of breast tumors, draining lymph nodes, adjacent tissues. Via MiXCR, TCRdb re-called the multiplex PCR reads, giving one row per CDR3 protein. The sample contains approximately 100,000 distinct CDR3 sequences, over 20% of which appear only once. The sample comprised axillary lymph node tissue. These receptor sequences come from a female donor with breast cancer. Some clones in this sample may be carry-over from other donors' samples. CDR3s include the opening cysteine and the closing phenylalanine or tryptophan. D genes are given only for firm matches. Clone size is given for some rows only: seen once, a few or many times, or a class if the clone is expanded.

clone size,J gene,D gene,V gene,CDR3 protein,CDR3 DNA
many,TRBJ2-7,TRBD1,TRBV5-1,CASSLETGKLLYEQYF,TGCGCCAGCAGCTTGGAGACAGGGAAACTCTTATACGAGCAGTACTTC
many,TRBJ1-5,NA,TRBV20-1,CSARDIARWGDVNQPQHF,TGCAGTGCTAGAGATATAGCCAGATGGGGAGATGTCAATCAGCCCCAGCATTTT
many,TRBJ1-5,NA,TRBV7-2,CASSLKSGINQPQHF,TGTGCCAGCAGCCTCAAAAGCGGCATAAATCAGCCCCAGCATTTT
many,TRBJ1-2,NA,TRBV2,CASSVPNSRLTYGYTF,TGTGCCAGCAGTGTCCCTAATTCCCGGCTAACCTATGGCTACACCTTC
few,TRBJ1-4,TRBD1,TRBV27,CASSLSGRGHEKLFF,TGTGCCAGCAGTTTATCGGGCAGGGGGCATGAAAAACTGTTTTTT
many,TRBJ2-7,NA,TRBV2,CASSEAYEQYF,TGTGCCAGCAGTGAAGCCTACGAGCAGTACTTC
NA,TRBJ2-3,NA,TRBV5-4,CASSLSVSFADTQYF,TGTGCTAGCAGCTTAAGTGTATCTTTTGCAGATACGCAGTATTTT
many,TRBJ1-2,NA,TRBV6-5,CASRTRGYGYTF,TGTGCCAGCAGAACCAGGGGCTATGGCTACACCTTC
many,TRBJ1-3,TRBD1,TRBV5-1,CASSLATQGEAGNTIYF,TGCGCCAGCAGCTTGGCCACCCAGGGGGAGGCTGGAAACACCATATATTTT
many,TRBJ1-2,TRBD1,TRBV5-6,CASSLQGPANYGYTF,TGTGCCAGCAGCTTACAGGGGCCTGCTAACTATGGCTACACCTTC
many,TRBJ1-6,TRBD1,TRBV5-5,CASSFQTGGAGSPLHF,TGTGCCAGCAGCTTCCAAACAGGGGGCGCAGGGTCACCCCTCCACTTT
many,TRBJ2-1,NA,TRBV7-9,CASSAGQPNNNEQFF,TGTGCCAGCAGCGCGGGACAGCCGAACAACAATGAGCAGTTCTTC
many,TRBJ2-1,NA,TRBV12-3/TRBV12-4,CASSLWPNYNEQFF,TGTGCCAGCAGCCTTTGGCCTAACTACAATGAGCAGTTCTTC
many,TRBJ1-3,NA,TRBV3-1,CASSQETNSGNTIYF,TGTGCCAGCAGCCAAGAGACCAACTCTGGAAACACCATATATTTT
many,TRBJ2-7,TRBD2,TRBV5-4,CASSSAGVVYEQYF,TGTGCCAGCAGCTCAGCGGGAGTGGTTTACGAGCAGTACTTC
many,TRBJ2-1,TRBD1,TRBV9,CASSVAPGGIGEQFF,TGTGCCAGCAGCGTAGCTCCAGGGGGAATTGGTGAGCAGTTCTTC
many,TRBJ2-3,NA,TRBV29-1,CSVRAGTSTDTQYF,TGCAGCGTTCGGGCAGGTACTAGCACAGATACGCAGTATTTT
many,TRBJ2-2,TRBD1,TRBV5-1,CASSWNVGTEYTGELFF,TGCGCCAGCAGCTGGAACGTCGGGACAGAGTACACCGGGGAGCTGTTTTTT
many,TRBJ2-7,NA,TRBV10-3,CAISGSTNYEQYF,TGTGCCATCAGTGGATCAACGAACTACGAGCAGTACTTC
NA,TRBJ1-1,NA,TRBV11-2,CASSQNFGFAEAFF,TGTGCCAGCAGCCAAAACTTTGGGTTTGCTGAAGCTTTCTTT
once,TRBJ1-1,NA,TRBV5-1,CASREIGTEAFF,TGCGCCAGCAGGGAAATAGGCACTGAAGCTTTCTTT
NA,TRBJ1-5,NA,TRBV6-5,CASSFKPGDSNQPQHF,TGTGCCAGCAGTTTCAAACCAGGGGATAGCAATCAGCCCCAGCATTTT
many,TRBJ2-3,NA,TRBV5-1,CASSLESGYTQYF,TGCGCCAGCAGCTTGGAATCGGGATATACGCAGTATTTT
NA,TRBJ2-4,NA,TRBV7-2,CASSSPGVPKNIQYF,TGTGCCAGCAGCTCACCAGGGGTTCCCAAAAACATTCAGTACTTC
many,TRBJ2-1,NA,TRBV7-3,CASSLWGYNEQFF,TGTGCCAGCAGCTTATGGGGTTACAATGAGCAGTTCTTC
NA,TRBJ2-7,TRBD2,TRBV19,CASSRGGTTEQYF,TGTGCCAGTAGTAGGGGGGGAACTACCGAGCAGTACTTC
many,TRBJ2-1,NA,TRBV24-1,CATSDMGLYNEQFF,TGTGCCACCAGTGACATGGGACTTTACAATGAGCAGTTCTTC
many,TRBJ1-2,TRBD1,TRBV10-3,CAISGQGDYGYTF,TGTGCCATCAGTGGACAGGGAGACTATGGCTACACCTTC
many,TRBJ2-7,TRBD1,TRBV28,CASSPRQGTYEQYF,TGTGCCAGCAGCCCTCGACAGGGCACCTACGAGCAGTACTTC
NA,TRBJ1-2,NA,TRBV20-1,CSARDREGGYTF,TGCAGTGCTAGAGATAGGGAGGGTGGCTACACCTTC
many,TRBJ2-5,NA,TRBV2,CASSDSWGVGETQYF,TGTGCCAGCAGTGATTCGTGGGGGGTTGGGGAGACCCAGTACTTC
many,TRBJ2-7,NA,TRBV19,CASSSEFYEQYF,TGTGCCAGTAGTTCTGAGTTCTACGAGCAGTACTTC
many,TRBJ2-7,NA,TRBV20-1,CSARDDRSSYEQYF,TGCAGTGCTAGAGATGACAGGAGCTCCTACGAGCAGTACTTC